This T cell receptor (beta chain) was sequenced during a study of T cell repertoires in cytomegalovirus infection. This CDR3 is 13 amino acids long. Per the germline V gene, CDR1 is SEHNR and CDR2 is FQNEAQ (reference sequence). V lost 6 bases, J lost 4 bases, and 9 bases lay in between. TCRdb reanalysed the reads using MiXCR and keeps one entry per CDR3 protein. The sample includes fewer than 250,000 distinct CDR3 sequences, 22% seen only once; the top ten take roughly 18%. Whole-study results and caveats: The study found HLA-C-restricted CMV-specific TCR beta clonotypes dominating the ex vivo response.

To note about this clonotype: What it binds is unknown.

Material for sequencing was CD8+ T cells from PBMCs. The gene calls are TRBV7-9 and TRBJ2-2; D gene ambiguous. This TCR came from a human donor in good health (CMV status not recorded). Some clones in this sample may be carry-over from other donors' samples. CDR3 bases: TGTGCCAGCAGACCCGGGCTCACCGGGGAGCTGTTTTTT. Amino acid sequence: CASRPGLTGELFF.